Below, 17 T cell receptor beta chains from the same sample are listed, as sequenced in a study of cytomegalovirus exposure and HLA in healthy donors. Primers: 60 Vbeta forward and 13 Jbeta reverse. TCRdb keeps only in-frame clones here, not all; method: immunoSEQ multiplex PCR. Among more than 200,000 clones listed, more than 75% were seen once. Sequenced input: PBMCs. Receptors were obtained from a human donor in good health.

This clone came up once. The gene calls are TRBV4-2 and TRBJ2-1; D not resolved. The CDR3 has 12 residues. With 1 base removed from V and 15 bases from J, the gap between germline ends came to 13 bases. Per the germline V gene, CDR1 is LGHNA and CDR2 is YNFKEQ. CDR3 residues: CASSQGLDERFF. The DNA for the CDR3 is TGTGCCAGCAGCCAAGGGCTAGACGAGAGGTTCTTC.

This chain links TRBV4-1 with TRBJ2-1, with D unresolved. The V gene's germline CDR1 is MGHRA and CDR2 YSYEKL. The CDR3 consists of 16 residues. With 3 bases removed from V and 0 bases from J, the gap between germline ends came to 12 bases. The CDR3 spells CASSQLFKSSYNEQFF. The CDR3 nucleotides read TGCGCCAGCAGCCAGCTTTTCAAGAGCTCCTACAATGAGCAGTTCTTC.

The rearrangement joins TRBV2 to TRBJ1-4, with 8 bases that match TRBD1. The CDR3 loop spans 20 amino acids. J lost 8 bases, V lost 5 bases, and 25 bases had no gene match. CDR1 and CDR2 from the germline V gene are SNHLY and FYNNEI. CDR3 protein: CASSPRLNGQGRGVEEKLFF. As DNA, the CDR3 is TGTGCCAGCAGTCCCCGACTTAACGGACAGGGAAGGGGTGTAGAAGAAAAACTGTTTTTT.

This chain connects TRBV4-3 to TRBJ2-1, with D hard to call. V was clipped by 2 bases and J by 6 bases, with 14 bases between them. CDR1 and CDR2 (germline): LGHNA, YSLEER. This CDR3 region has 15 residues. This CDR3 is CASSQLGGYGNEQFF. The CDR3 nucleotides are TGCGCCAGCAGCCAACTAGGCGGTTACGGCAATGAGCAGTTCTTC.

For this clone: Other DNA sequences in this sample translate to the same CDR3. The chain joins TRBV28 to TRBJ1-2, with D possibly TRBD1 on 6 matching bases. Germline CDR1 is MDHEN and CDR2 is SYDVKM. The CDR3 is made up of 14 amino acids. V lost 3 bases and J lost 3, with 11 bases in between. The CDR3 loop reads CASSLGQGHYGYTF. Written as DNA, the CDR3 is TGTGCCAGCAGTTTGGGGCAGGGGCACTATGGCTACACCTTC.

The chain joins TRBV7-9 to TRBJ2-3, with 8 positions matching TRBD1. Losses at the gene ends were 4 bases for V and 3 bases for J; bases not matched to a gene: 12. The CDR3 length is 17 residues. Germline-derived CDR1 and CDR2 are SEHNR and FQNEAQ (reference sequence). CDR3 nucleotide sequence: TGTGCCAGCAGCTCCCGGGCGAGAACAGGGGGGACAGATACGCAGTATTTT. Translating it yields CASSSRARTGGTDTQYF.

The CDR3 sequence: CASSGPGTEGSTDTQYF. The CDR3 DNA follows: TGCGCCAGCAGCGGACCCGGGACAGAGGGAAGCACAGATACGCAGTATTTT. The rearrangement links TRBV4-1 to TRBJ2-3; TRBD1 matches 7 bases. From germline, CDR1 is MGHRA and CDR2 YSYEKL. The V gene end was trimmed by 5 bases and the J gene end by 0 bases; junction bases not matched to a gene: 11. The CDR3 length is 17 residues.

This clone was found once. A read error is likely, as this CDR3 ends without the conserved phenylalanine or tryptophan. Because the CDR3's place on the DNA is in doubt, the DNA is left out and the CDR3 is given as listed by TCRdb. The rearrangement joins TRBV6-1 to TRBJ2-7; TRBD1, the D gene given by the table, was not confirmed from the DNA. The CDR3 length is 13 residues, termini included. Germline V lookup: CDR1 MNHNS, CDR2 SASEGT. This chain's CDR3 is CASSEGSRWIQGL.

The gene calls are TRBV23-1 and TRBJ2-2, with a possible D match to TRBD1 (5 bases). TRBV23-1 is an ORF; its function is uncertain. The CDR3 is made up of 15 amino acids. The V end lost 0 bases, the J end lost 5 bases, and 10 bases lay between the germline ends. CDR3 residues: CASSQSGQGTGELFF. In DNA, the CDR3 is TGCGCCAGCAGTCAATCGGGGCAGGGAACCGGGGAGCTGTTTTTT.

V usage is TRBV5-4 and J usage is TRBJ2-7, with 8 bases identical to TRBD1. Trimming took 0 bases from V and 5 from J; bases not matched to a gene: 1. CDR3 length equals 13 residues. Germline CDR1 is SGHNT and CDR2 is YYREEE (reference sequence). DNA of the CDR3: TGTGCCAGCAGCTTGGGACAGGGGAACGAGCAGTACTTC. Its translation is CASSLGQGNEQYF. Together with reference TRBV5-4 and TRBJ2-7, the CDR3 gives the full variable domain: ETGVTQSPTHLIKTRGQQVTLRCSSQSGHNTVSWYQQALGQGPQFIFQYYREEENGRGNFPPRFSGLQFPNYSSELNVNALELDDSALYLCASSLGQGNEQYFGPGTRLTVT.

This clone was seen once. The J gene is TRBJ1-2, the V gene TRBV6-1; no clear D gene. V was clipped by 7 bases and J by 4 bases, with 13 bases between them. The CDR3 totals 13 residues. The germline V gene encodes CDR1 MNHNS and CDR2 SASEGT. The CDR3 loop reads CASTGVRGYGYTF. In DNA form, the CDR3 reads TGTGCCAGCACCGGTGTAAGAGGCTATGGCTACACCTTC.

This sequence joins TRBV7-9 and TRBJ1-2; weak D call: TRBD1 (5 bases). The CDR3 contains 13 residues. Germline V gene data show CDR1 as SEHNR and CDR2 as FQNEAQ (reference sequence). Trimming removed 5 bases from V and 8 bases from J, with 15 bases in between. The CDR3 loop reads CASSPNGGRGYTF. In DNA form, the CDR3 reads TGTGCCAGCAGCCCAAATGGGGGGAGAGGCTACACCTTC.

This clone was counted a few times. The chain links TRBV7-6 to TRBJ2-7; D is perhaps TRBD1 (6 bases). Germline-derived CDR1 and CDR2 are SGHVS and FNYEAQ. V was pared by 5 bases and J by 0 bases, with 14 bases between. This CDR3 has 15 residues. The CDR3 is CASSLNTGPSYEQYF. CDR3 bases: TGTGCCAGCAGCCTCAATACAGGGCCCTCCTACGAGCAGTACTTC.

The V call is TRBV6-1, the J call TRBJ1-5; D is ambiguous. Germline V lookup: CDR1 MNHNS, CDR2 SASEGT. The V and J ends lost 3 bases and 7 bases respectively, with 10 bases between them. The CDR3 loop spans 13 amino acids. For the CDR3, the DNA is TGTGCCAGCAGTGACGAGCTGCGACAGCCCCAGCATTTT. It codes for CASSDELRQPQHF.

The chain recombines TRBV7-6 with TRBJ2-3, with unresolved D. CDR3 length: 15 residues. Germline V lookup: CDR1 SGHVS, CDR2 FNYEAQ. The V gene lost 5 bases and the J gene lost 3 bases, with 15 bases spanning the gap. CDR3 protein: CASSQGNGVTDTQYF. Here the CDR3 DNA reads TGTGCCAGCAGCCAAGGAAACGGAGTGACAGATACGCAGTATTTT.

The CDR3 sequence: CASSVLSLGRTDTQYF. The CDR3 DNA reads as TGTGCCAGCAGTGTGTTGAGTTTGGGGAGGACAGATACGCAGTATTTT. The chain is built from TRBV2 and TRBJ2-3; D possibly corresponds to TRBD2 (6 bases). Trimming removed 4 bases at V and 3 bases at J, with 17 bases between. The CDR3 has 16 residues. Germline V CDR1 and CDR2: SNHLY, FYNNEI.

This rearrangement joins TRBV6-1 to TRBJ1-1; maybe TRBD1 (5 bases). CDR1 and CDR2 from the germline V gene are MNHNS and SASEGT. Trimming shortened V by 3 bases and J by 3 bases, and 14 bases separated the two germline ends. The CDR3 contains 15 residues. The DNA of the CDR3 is TGTGCCAGCAGTGATAAAATGGCGGGGGACACTGAAGCTTTCTTT. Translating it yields CASSDKMAGDTEAFF.